Here is one TCR beta chain with its context. The sample is drawn from a study of a mutant IDH1 vaccine in newly diagnosed glioma. On the study more broadly: Treated patients showed a male proportion of about 60%, a female proportion of about 40%, and a mean age of about 41 years. Patients arrived already treated with radiotherapy, temozolomide, or both, most having had both.

Time point: baseline, week 1 (first vaccination visit). The treatment: pre-vaccination baseline after standard-of-care therapy. Sequenced by immunoSEQ multiplex PCR; TCRdb stores in-frame clones only, minus some. The sample records tens of thousands of clones, approximately 83% being singletons. Germline loops: CDR1 DFQATT, CDR2 SNEGSKA (reference sequence). The CDR3 runs to 11 residues. Material: PBMCs, obtained from a glioma patient treated with radiotherapy, temozolomide or both. This TCR came from a woman aged 45 to 65 with glioma. The chain employs TRBV20-1 and TRBJ2-6; unclear D gene. Here the CDR3 reads CSPGRANVLTF. The CDR3, as DNA: TGCAGCCCCGGAAGGGCCAACGTCCTGACTTTC.